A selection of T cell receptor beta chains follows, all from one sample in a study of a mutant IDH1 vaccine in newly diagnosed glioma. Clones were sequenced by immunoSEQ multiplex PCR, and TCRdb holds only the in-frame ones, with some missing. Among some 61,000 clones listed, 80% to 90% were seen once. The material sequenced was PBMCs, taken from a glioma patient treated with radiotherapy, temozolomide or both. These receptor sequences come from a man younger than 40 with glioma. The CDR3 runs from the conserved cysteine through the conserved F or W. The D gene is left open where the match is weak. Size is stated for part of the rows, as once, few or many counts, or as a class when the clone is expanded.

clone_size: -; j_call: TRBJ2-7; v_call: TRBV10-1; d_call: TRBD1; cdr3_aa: CASSSDRGSYEQYF; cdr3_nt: TGCGCCAGCAGTTCTGACAGGGGATCCTACGAGCAGTACTTC
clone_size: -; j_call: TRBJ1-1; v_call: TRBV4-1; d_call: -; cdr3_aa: CASSQGRGRSFTEAFF; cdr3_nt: TGCGCCAGCAGCCAAGGGCGGGGACGATCTTTCACTGAAGCTTTCTTT
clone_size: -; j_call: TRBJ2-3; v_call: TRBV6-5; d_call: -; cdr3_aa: CASSRAVGSTDTQYF; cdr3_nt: TGTGCCAGCAGCCGCGCGGTAGGGAGCACAGATACGCAGTATTTT
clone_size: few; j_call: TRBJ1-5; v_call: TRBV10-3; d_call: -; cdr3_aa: CAISEQGLSHQPQHF; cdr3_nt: TGTGCCATCAGCGAACAGGGCCTCAGTCATCAGCCCCAGCATTTT
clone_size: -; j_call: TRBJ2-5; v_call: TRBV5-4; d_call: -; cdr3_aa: CASSLAAGSQETQYF; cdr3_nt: TGTGCCAGCAGCTTGGCCGCGGGGAGCCAAGAGACCCAGTACTTC
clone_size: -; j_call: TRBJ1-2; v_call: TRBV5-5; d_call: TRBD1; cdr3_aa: CASSLDRAVYGYTF; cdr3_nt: TGTGCCAGCAGCCTAGACAGGGCGGTTTACGGCTACACCTTC
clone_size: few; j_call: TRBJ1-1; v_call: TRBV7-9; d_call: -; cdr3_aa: CASSLAVGQNDRAFF; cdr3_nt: TGTGCCAGCAGCTTAGCGGTTGGGCAGAACGATCGCGCTTTCTTT
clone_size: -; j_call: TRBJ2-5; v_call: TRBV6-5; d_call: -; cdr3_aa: CASSPDRLIQETQYF; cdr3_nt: TGTGCCAGCAGTCCAGACAGGTTAATCCAAGAGACCCAGTACTTC
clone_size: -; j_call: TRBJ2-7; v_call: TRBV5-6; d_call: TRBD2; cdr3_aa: CASSFSGGAYEQYF; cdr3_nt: TGTGCCAGCAGCTTTAGCGGGGGGGCCTACGAGCAGTACTTC
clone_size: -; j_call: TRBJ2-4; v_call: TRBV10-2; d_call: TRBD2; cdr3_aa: CASSGSGATAYIQYF; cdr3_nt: TGCGCCAGCAGTGGGAGCGGGGCGACGGCTTACATTCAGTACTTC
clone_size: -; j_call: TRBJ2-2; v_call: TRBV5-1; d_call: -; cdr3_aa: CASSVRGPNTGELFF; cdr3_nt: TGCGCCAGCAGCGTGCGTGGGCCGAACACCGGGGAGCTGTTTTTT